These 3 T cell receptor beta chains were all obtained from the same sample, sequenced in a study of T cells in Graves' hyperthyroidism and ophthalmopathy. Authors of the study amplified TCR beta CDR3 regions from RNA transcripts. HTBI primers drove first-round RT-PCR of the TCR CDR3. TCRdb re-derived calls from the multiplex PCR reads in MiXCR, one entry per CDR3 protein. Of around 700,000 distinct CDR3 sequences detected, around 20% appear once; the ten largest clones hold 15% to 20%. The sequencing sample was made of blood. The receptors originated from a woman aged 45-65 years with Graves' hyperthyroidism that later progressed to Graves' ophthalmopathy.

V gene TRBV9 combines with J gene TRBJ2-2; D not resolved. CDR3 length: 15 amino acids. Germline CDR1 is SGDLS and CDR2 is YYNGEE. The ends were cut back, 0 bases at V and 5 bases at J, with 11 bases in the middle. CDR3 residues: CASSVEGQWTGELFF. The CDR3 bases are TGTGCCAGCAGCGTAGAAGGCCAGTGGACCGGGGAGCTGTTTTTT.

This clonotype was counted many times. The chain combines TRBV5-1 with TRBJ2-1; no firm D call. Germline V lookup: CDR1 SGHRS, CDR2 YFSETQ. Trimming pared 5 bases from V and 6 bases from J, leaving 9 bases between. The CDR3 loop spans 12 amino acids. The DNA of the CDR3 is TGCGCCAGCAGAGGATCCGGCAATGAGCAGTTCTTC. This gives the protein CASRGSGNEQFF.

This clonotype was counted a few times. The chain carries TRBV6-5 and TRBJ2-3; no reliable D call. V was cut by 2 bases and J by 2 bases, with 11 bases left in between. CDR1 and CDR2 from the germline V gene are MNHEY and SVGAGI. The CDR3 is 15 residues long. In DNA, the CDR3 is TGTGCCAGCAGTTACATCGGACCAATCACAGATACGCAGTATTTT. Translating it yields CASSYIGPITDTQYF.